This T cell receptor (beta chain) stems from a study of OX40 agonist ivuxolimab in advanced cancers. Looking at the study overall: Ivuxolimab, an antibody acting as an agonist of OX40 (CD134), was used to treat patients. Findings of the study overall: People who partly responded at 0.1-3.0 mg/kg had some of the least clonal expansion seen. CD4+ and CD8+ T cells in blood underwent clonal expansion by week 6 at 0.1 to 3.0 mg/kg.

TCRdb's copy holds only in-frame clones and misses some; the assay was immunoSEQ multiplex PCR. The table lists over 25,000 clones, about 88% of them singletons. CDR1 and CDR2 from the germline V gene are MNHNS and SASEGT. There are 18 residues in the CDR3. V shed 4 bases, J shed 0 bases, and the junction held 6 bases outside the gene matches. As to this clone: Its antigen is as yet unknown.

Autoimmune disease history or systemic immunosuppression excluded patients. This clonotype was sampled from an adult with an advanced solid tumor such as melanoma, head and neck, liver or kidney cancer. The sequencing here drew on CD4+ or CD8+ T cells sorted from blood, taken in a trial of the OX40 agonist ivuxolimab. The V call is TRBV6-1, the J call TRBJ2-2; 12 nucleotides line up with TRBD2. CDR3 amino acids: CASSVWTSGMTNTGELFF. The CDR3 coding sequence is TGTGCCAGCAGTGTGTGGACTAGCGGGATGACGAACACCGGGGAGCTGTTTTTT.